This is a list of T cell receptor beta chains from one sample in a study of cytotoxic CD8 clonotypes in ibrutinib-treated CLL. Profiling relied on immunoSEQ multiplex PCR, and the TCRdb table lists in-frame clones only, not all of them. The repertoire holds roughly 180,000 clones, less than 85% seen once, with around 4.5% in the top ten. The sequencing used PBMCs, collected after 24 months of ibrutinib treatment. Receptors originate from a human donor with chronic lymphocytic leukemia. Each CDR3 is given without its conserved first and last residue.

length,J,V,CDR3
12,TRBJ2-1,TRBV6-1,ASTRLAGYNEQF
11,TRBJ2-1,TRBV2,ATAGRVPNEQF
11,TRBJ1-2,TRBV9,ASSVRSNYGYT
14,TRBJ2-3,TRBV21-1,ASSPAPGQGPDTQY
12,TRBJ2-7,TRBV15,ATSRAGGPYEQY
12,TRBJ2-3,TRBV5-1,ASSLTTSTDTQY
15,TRBJ1-5,TRBV5-6,ASSLQSIFSSNQPQH
13,TRBJ2-7,TRBV4-2,ASSQPGTGNYEQY
11,TRBJ1-6,TRBV6-1,ASTVNYNSPLH
13,TRBJ2-4,TRBV5-1,ASSLVEQPKNIQY
13,TRBJ1-1,TRBV5-6,ASSRGQGRDTEAF
12,TRBJ2-3,TRBV7-2,ASGSGGITDTQY
17,TRBJ2-7,TRBV19,ASSRKTGAGGTISYEQY
11,TRBJ2-7,TRBV28,ASKGWRAYEQY
12,TRBJ1-4,TRBV2,ASSLDGRNEKLF
9,TRBJ2-7,TRBV5-6,ASRSSYEQY
11,TRBJ2-3,TRBV6-1,ASGREFEGTQY
13,TRBJ1-5,TRBV10-1,ASSANRGLNQPQH
13,TRBJ2-2,TRBV9,ASSAIIGNTGELF
12,TRBJ2-1,TRBV30,AWSRAVSYNEQF
13,TRBJ2-7,TRBV27,ASSRTGTQTYEQY
14,TRBJ2-1,TRBV7-3,ASSPVLSGTYNEQF
10,TRBJ2-7,TRBV6-1,ALGGRPHEQY
14,TRBJ1-3,TRBV30,AWSVRGRGSGNTIY
13,TRBJ1-5,TRBV28,ASSRIRGSNQPQH
12,TRBJ1-1,TRBV27,ASSLVGGFPEAF
15,TRBJ1-5,TRBV19,ASSIDQGGTGRQPQH
10,TRBJ2-7,TRBV27,ASSQTGLEQY
16,TRBJ2-7,TRBV1,TSSQGEARRELRYEQY
11,TRBJ2-7,TRBV6-1,ASRSSRVHEQY
14,TRBJ2-7,TRBV6-1,ASSDRRLNVGYEQY
8,TRBJ2-1,TRBV6-6,ASSQGLWF
9,TRBJ1-2,TRBV5-1,ASSRDRGYT
12,TRBJ1-5,TRBV2,ATEGGQGGIPQH
11,TRBJ1-2,TRBV18,ASSPDRVKGYT
13,TRBJ1-4,TRBV5-4,ASSSNWGRREKLF
14,TRBJ1-1,TRBV19,ASSIGWGATNTEAF
13,TRBJ2-6,TRBV5-1,ASSPSSAGANVLT
15,TRBJ2-2,TRBV14,ASSQDWVGYSTGELF
13,TRBJ2-1,TRBV5-1,ASSLDLKTINEQF
13,TRBJ2-3,TRBV21-1,ASSTIRDNRDTQY
12,TRBJ1-5,TRBV7-2,ASSSDGSDQPQH
13,TRBJ1-1,TRBV9,ASTGRPGGGTEAF
16,TRBJ1-1,TRBV7-6,ASSLGGGQGLMNTEAF
12,TRBJ1-5,TRBV12-5,ASGHGQVSQPQH
11,TRBJ2-7,TRBV5-4,ASRSNRGNEQY
9,TRBJ1-1,TRBV30,AWRWGTEAF
15,TRBJ2-3,TRBV4-2,ASSQARGVGRTDTQY
11,TRBJ1-2,TRBV7-9,ASSPTGVYGYT
13,TRBJ2-7,TRBV7-2,ASSLRAGIDYEQY
13,TRBJ2-2,TRBV5-1,ASSLGHRNTGELF
13,TRBJ2-2,TRBV4-2,ASSQVQGGNGELF